The entry below describes one T cell receptor beta chain. This receptor's antigen is unknown. Per-base qualities were not stored, and no clone one base away is much larger. Every sample was amplified as two independent genomic DNA replicates, using 0.5 ug for blood and approximately 1.5 ug for tumor or normal breast. TCRB sequencing of genomic DNA was carried out with the ImmunoSeq Intro kit according to the manufacturer's instructions. For absolute quantification, the 31-cycle multiplex PCR included proprietary primers along with spike-in control sequences. Single-end 150-bp reads were used to sequence an 87-bp fragment spanning the CDR3 and the flanking V and J genes. Seven samples, each with two replicates, were multiplexed per lane of an Illumina MiSeq using version 3.0 chemistry. From the authors' description of their analysis: The vendor's proprietary pipeline handled the raw data processing, merging both replicates into a single result for each sample. To define clonotypes, the study grouped productive rearrangements that shared the V-gene family, CDR3 amino acid sequence and J-gene segment. Clonality was calculated as 1 minus the normalized Shannon entropy (Pielou evenness) of TCRB abundances. T cell density was estimated as total templates divided by the number of input cells, with the number of input cells inferred from the DNA input amount. Total repertoire diversity and clonality were estimated with Recon using default parameters. A clonotype counted as tumor-enriched if its abundance in tumor exceeded 0.1% and was at least 32-fold higher than its abundance in normal breast. Held by TCRdb, this immuneACCESS table contains in-frame sequences only and omits some clones. Under half of the omission traces to an unresolved V gene where checked; the cause of the rest is unknown. V, J and clone size were drawn from that table, and D and trimming were deduced from the DNA. The sample profile shows approximately 9,300 clones; 60% to 85% of them were found once. The ten largest clonotypes hold around 9.5% of the sample.

The record originates from a study of early stage breast cancer tumors (dated by TCRdb to 2017 to 2019). At the level of the whole study: Of the roughly 15 invasive breast tumors, roughly 12 were found to be estrogen receptor-positive, progesterone receptor-positive and HER2-negative. About 65% of the 12 ER+/PR+/HER2- tumors were invasive ductal carcinomas, while the other four were invasive lobular carcinomas. On average, each sample had 8 to 10-fold read coverage. A total of about 2.9 million templates, representing some 1 million unique clonotypes, were detected across all samples.

Adjacent normal breast tissue was collected roughly 1.7-4 cm away from the tumor, rinsed in PBS and stored in prechilled RNAlater. Normal breast tissue often required about 85-320 mg of tissue for sufficient DNA because of high lipid content and low cell density. The study profiled bulk TCR beta-chain repertoires in matched peripheral blood, tumor and adjacent normal breast tissue taken from some 15 patients with early-stage breast cancer. The Qiagen AllPrep DNA/RNA Mini kit was used for genomic DNA extraction. Here is what the overall study found, with its caveats: Repertoires from blood and normal breast were more alike than repertoires from blood and tumor, and in about 85% of the 16 patients, comparing each tissue with blood separated tumor from normal. Roughly 2.5-fold higher T cell density and higher clonality were observed in tumors than in adjacent normal breast tissue. Enriched TCRB sequences shared across patients were mostly commonly generated sequences, unlikely to play an important role in the tumor microenvironment. Chain pairing and functional markers such as CD4, CD8 and FOXP3 were not captured by bulk genomic DNA sequencing of unsorted cells. Because the cohort was small, analysis by tumor subtype was not possible.

The specimen sequenced was normal breast tissue next to the tumor. The TCR sequence derives from a person aged 35 to 50 with breast cancer.

CDR3 reads: CASSAGTSGDTQYF. The DNA sequence is given as TGTGCCAGCTCAGCCGGGACTAGCGGAGATACGCAGTATTTT. The chain is made from TRBV18 and TRBJ2-3; 11 central bases correspond to TRBD2. The CDR3, from cysteine to phenylalanine, totals 14 residues. Only the CDR3 region is kept as DNA, spanning 42 bases read in frame from base 1. At the junction V is shortened by 5 bases and J by 5 bases; bases outside the gene matches: 3. Looking up the germline V gene yields CDR1 KGHSH and CDR2 LQKENI.